This is a list of T cell receptor beta chains from one sample in a study of T cells in Graves' hyperthyroidism and ophthalmopathy. TCRdb reanalysed the multiplex PCR reads using MiXCR and keeps one entry per CDR3 protein. The sample contains roughly 260,000 distinct CDR3 sequences, 13% to 15% of which appear only once. Sequenced sample: blood. These receptor sequences come from a woman aged 40 to 50 with Graves' hyperthyroidism that later progressed to Graves' ophthalmopathy. Both conserved end residues are part of each CDR3. The order of the fields is clone size, D gene, J gene, V gene, CDR3 DNA, CDR3 protein. D genes are given only for firm matches. Part of the rows lack a size; the others show once, few, many or a class for expanded clones.

>-|-|TRBJ2-2|TRBV6-2/TRBV6-3
TGTGCCTTACGCCTAGCGAACACCGGGGAGCTGTTTTTT
CALRLANTGELFF
>many|-|TRBJ2-1|TRBV27
TGTGCCAGCAGTGGGCTAGGTAATGAGCAGTTCTTC
CASSGLGNEQFF
>many|TRBD1|TRBJ2-7|TRBV10-2
TGCGCCAGCAGCCACTACGGGACAGGGCAAAACGAGCAGTACTTC
CASSHYGTGQNEQYF
>many|-|TRBJ2-5|TRBV7-3
TGTGCCAGCGCGGCAGGGTCGTTAGAGACCCAGTACTTC
CASAAGSLETQYF
>-|TRBD2|TRBJ2-1|TRBV11-2
TGTGCCAGCAGCTTTCTAGCGGGAGGGGACAATGAGCAGTTCTTC
CASSFLAGGDNEQFF
>many|TRBD1|TRBJ2-5|TRBV9
TGTGCCAGCAGTCAAAGGACAGGAGGAGAGACCCAGTACTTC
CASSQRTGGETQYF
>-|TRBD1|TRBJ2-1|TRBV6-2/TRBV6-3
TGTGCCAGCAGTAAGCCCCCAGGGGGCTGGAATGAGCAGTTCTTC
CASSKPPGGWNEQFF
>-|TRBD1|TRBJ2-3|TRBV11-3
TGTGCCAGCAGCTTAGGGACAGGGAGGTCAACAGATACGCAGTATTTT
CASSLGTGRSTDTQYF
>many|TRBD2|TRBJ2-2|TRBV10-3
TGTGCCATCAGTGAGACTCCCTCCCCGGGACTAGGAATCGGTGGAACCGGGGAGCTGTTTTTT
CAISETPSPGLGIGGTGELFF
>many|-|TRBJ2-2|TRBV24-1
TGTGCCACCATGGGCCAGACGAACACCGGGGAGCTGTTTTTT
CATMGQTNTGELFF
>few|-|TRBJ2-7|TRBV5-1
TGCGCCAGCAGCTTCGCTGGCGAGCAGTACTTC
CASSFAGEQYF
>many|-|TRBJ1-5|TRBV3-1
TGTGCCAGCAGCCAAGACTGGGGTCCCAATCAGCCCCAGCATTTT
CASSQDWGPNQPQHF
>-|-|TRBJ2-5|TRBV11-3
TGTGCCAGCACCATGGGACCACAAGAGACCCAGTACTTC
CASTMGPQETQYF
>many|TRBD2|TRBJ2-7|TRBV6-5
TGTGCCAGCAGTTACCCGTCCCATGGGGCGGGAGTGTACGAGCAGTACTTC
CASSYPSHGAGVYEQYF
>many|TRBD1|TRBJ2-7|TRBV6-1
TGTGCCAGCACCACTACGGACAGGAACTACGAGCAGTACTTC
CASTTTDRNYEQYF
>many|-|TRBJ2-7|TRBV6-5
TGTGCCAGCAGTTACTCGACGGCTTCCTACGAGCAGTACTTC
CASSYSTASYEQYF
>many|TRBD1|TRBJ2-4|TRBV5-6
TGTGCCAGCAGCTTGTTCAGGGGGAGTGCCAAAAACATTCAGTACTTC
CASSLFRGSAKNIQYF
>many|-|TRBJ1-5|TRBV10-2
TGCGCCAGCAAGGACCCGAGAGACAATCAGCCCCAGCATTTT
CASKDPRDNQPQHF
>few|-|TRBJ2-1|TRBV7-9
TGTGCCAGCTCCTGGGGGCCCTCTCTTAGGAATGAGCAGTTCTTC
CASSWGPSLRNEQFF
>many|-|TRBJ1-1|TRBV10-3
TGTGCCAGCAGGGTAGGGGACACTGAAGCTTTCTTT
CASRVGDTEAFF
>many|TRBD2|TRBJ2-1|TRBV15
TGTGCCACCAGCAGAGATGGGACTAGCGGATACTACAATGAGCAGTTCTTC
CATSRDGTSGYYNEQFF
>few|-|TRBJ2-2|TRBV29-1
TGCAGCGTTGAAGTCTGGCGACAGAGGGCCACCGGGGAGCTGTTTTTT
CSVEVWRQRATGELFF
>many|TRBD2|TRBJ2-1|TRBV20-1
TGCAGTGCTTTTACTAGCGGGAGCTACAATGAGCAGTTCTTC
CSAFTSGSYNEQFF
>many|TRBD1|TRBJ2-1|TRBV5-1
TGCGCCAGCAACAGGGGCAATGAGCAGTTCTTC
CASNRGNEQFF
>many|TRBD1|TRBJ1-4|TRBV28
TGTGCCAGCAGTTTCTCTGGGACAGCAACTAATGAAAAACTGTTTTTT
CASSFSGTATNEKLFF
>many|-|TRBJ2-7|TRBV3-1
TGTGCCAGCAGCCAACCGGGAGAGAGCTCCTACGAGCAGTACTTC
CASSQPGESSYEQYF
>many|TRBD2|TRBJ2-1|TRBV9
TGTGCCAGCAGCGTAGCCGGCGGGAGGTTATATGAGCAGTTCTTC
CASSVAGGRLYEQFF
>many|TRBD2|TRBJ2-1|TRBV5-6
TGTGCCAGCAGCTTGATGGTAGCGGGAGTCGGTCCTGAGCAGTTCTTC
CASSLMVAGVGPEQFF
>many|-|TRBJ2-1|TRBV20-1
TGCAGTGCTAGCCGAGACGCGTCCCTGGGGGAGCAGTTCTTC
CSASRDASLGEQFF
>many|-|TRBJ2-7|TRBV6-2/TRBV6-3
TGTGCCAGCACCGCTGCGGTACGGCGACCCTACGAGCAGTACTTC
CASTAAVRRPYEQYF
>many|-|TRBJ2-5|TRBV6-1
TGTGCCAGCAGTTGGCGGACAAGATACCAAGAGACCCAGTACTTC
CASSWRTRYQETQYF
>once|TRBD1|TRBJ2-3|TRBV5-1
TGCGCCAGCAGCTTGGGATACAGGGGAAGCACAGATACGCAGTATTTT
CASSLGYRGSTDTQYF
>many|TRBD1|TRBJ2-2|TRBV12-3/TRBV12-4
TGTGCCAGCAGTTGGGACAGACAAAACACCGGGGAGCTGTTTTTT
CASSWDRQNTGELFF
>many|-|TRBJ2-1|TRBV15
TGTGCCACCAGCGGCGACGGGGACTTGTACAATGAGCAGTTCTTC
CATSGDGDLYNEQFF
>few|-|TRBJ1-1|TRBV3-1
TGTGCCAGCAGCCAAGAGGGGGGGGCGCGGGGAGCTTTCTTT
CASSQEGGARGAFF
>many|-|TRBJ1-1|TRBV6-1
TGTGCCAGCAGCTTGAAGGGGCATCAAGCTTTCTTT
CASSLKGHQAFF
>few|TRBD1|TRBJ2-1|TRBV28
TGTGCCAGCAGTTTAGGGACAGCCGAATTCTTC
CASSLGTAEFF
>-|-|TRBJ2-2|TRBV19
TGTGCCAGTACCGAACAGAGAATCGGGGAGCTGTTTTTT
CASTEQRIGELFF
>-|-|TRBJ2-5|TRBV20-1
TGCAGTGCTATCAGTCTTCTCGAATTTCAAGAGACCCAGTACTTC
CSAISLLEFQETQYF
>many|-|TRBJ2-2|TRBV28
TGTGCCAGCAGTTTATCATTTCGGACGCAAAACACCGGGGAGCTGTTTTTT
CASSLSFRTQNTGELFF
>-|-|TRBJ1-5|TRBV20-1
TGCAGTGCTAGAGATAACCGGGTCACCAATCAGCCCCAGCATTTT
CSARDNRVTNQPQHF
>few|-|TRBJ2-7|TRBV6-1
TGTGCCAGCAGTGATAACATCCACGAGCAGTACTTC
CASSDNIHEQYF
>many|-|TRBJ2-1|TRBV29-1
TGCAGCGTTGGAGTAGGGGTACTGGACAATGAGCAGTTCTTC
CSVGVGVLDNEQFF
>few|TRBD2|TRBJ2-1|TRBV7-2
TGTGCCAGCAGCTTATATCTGTACCGGAGCGGGACGGGGAATGAGCATGAGCAGTTCTTC
CASSLYLYRSGTGNEHEQFF
>-|-|TRBJ1-1|TRBV2
TGTGCCACCCTCAGAGATATGAACACTGAAGCTTTCTTT
CATLRDMNTEAFF
>few|-|TRBJ2-2|TRBV20-1
TGCAGTGCTAGACCCACAGGGATGAGTCTAAGGACCGGGGAGCTGTTTTTT
CSARPTGMSLRTGELFF
>many|TRBD1|TRBJ1-1|TRBV18
TGTGCCAGCTCAGCCGGGACAGTCACTGAAGCTTTCTTT
CASSAGTVTEAFF